This TCR beta chain was found in a study of T cells after yellow fever vaccination. General observations from the study: The study found a weaker secondary response that peaked faster, day 5 versus 15.

V lost 6 bases to trimming and J lost 4 bases, with 10 bases between them. This CDR3 has 12 amino acids. Germline lookup yields CDR1 MNHEY and CDR2 SVGAGI. This clonotype appeared a few times. What it binds is not known. TCRdb itself ran the 5' RACE reads through MiXCR, one entry per CDR3 protein. The sample shows some 300,000 distinct CDR3 sequences, around 11% of them seen only once. The genes are TRBV6-5 and TRBJ2-7; D call uncertain. The source is a man younger than 35 who received the YFV17D yellow fever vaccine. The specimen was CD4+ T cells sorted from PBMCs, collected 45 days after the yellow fever booster vaccination. This CDR3 is CASSPRGYEQYF. CDR3 DNA: TGTGCCAGCAGCCCCCGTGGGTACGAGCAGTACTTC.